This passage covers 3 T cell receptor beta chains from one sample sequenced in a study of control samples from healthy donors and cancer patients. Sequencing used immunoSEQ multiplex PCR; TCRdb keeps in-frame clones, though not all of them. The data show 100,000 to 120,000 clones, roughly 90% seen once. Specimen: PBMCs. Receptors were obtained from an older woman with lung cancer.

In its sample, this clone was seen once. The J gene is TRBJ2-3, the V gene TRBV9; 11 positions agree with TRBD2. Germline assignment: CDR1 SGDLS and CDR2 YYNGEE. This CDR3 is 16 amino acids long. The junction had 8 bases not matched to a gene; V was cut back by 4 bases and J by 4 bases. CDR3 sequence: CASSLTSGRSPDTQYF. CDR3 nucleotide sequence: TGTGCCAGCAGCTTAACTAGCGGGAGATCCCCAGATACGCAGTATTTT. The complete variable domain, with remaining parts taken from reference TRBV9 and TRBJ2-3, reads DSGVTQTPKHLITATGQRVTLRCSPRSGDLSVYWYQQSLDQGLQFLIQYYNGEERAKGNILERFSAQQFPDLHSELNLSSLELGDSALYFCASSLTSGRSPDTQYFGPGTRLTVL.

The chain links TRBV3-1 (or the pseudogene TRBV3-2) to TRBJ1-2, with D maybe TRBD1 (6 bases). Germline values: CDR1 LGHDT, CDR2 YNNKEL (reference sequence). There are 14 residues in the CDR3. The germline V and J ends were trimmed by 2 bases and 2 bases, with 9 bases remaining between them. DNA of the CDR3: TGTGCCAGCAGCCAACGGGACAAGAACTATGGCTACACCTTC. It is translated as CASSQRDKNYGYTF.

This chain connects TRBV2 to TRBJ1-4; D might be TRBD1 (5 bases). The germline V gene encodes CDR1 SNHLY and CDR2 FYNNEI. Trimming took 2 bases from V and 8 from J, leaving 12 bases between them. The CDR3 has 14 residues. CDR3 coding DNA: TGTGCCAGCAGTGAAAACAGGTCGGGCGAAAAACTGTTTTTT. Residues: CASSENRSGEKLFF.